The clone carrying this T cell receptor (beta chain) was picked up many times. One entry per CDR3 protein results from TCRdb running MiXCR on the reads. The sample lists around 310,000 distinct CDR3 sequences, about 17% occurring once. Germline V gene sequence: CDR1 LGHNA, CDR2 YNFKEQ. The V and J ends lost 0 bases and 7 bases respectively, with 13 bases between them. The CDR3 covers 15 residues. This entry belongs to a study of T cell repertoires in cytomegalovirus infection. The wider study: Public TCR beta signatures indicated both CMV infection and matching HLA type.

The clonotype comes from a human donor in good health (CMV status not recorded). Some clones in this sample may be carry-over from other donors' samples. The V call is TRBV4-2, the J call TRBJ2-1; D unclear. The sample taken for sequencing was PBMCs. DNA of the CDR3: TGTGCCAGCAGCCAAGACGGCCAAAAAGGGAATGAGCAGTTCTTC. Its translation: CASSQDGQKGNEQFF.